Listed below are T cell receptor beta chains from one sample, sequenced in a study of blood T cell repertoires in COVID-19. Profiled with immunoSEQ multiplex PCR; TCRdb holds only in-frame clones, not every one. The sample has 29,000 or so clones; 60% to 85% are singletons. Sequencing was performed on peripheral blood. The receptor set was obtained from a woman between 70 and 85 years old with active or convalescent COVID-19. CDR3s include the opening cysteine and the closing phenylalanine or tryptophan. The D gene is left open where the match is weak. Not every row has a clone size; where given, it reads once, few, many or a size class.

>-|TRBJ1-1|few|TRBV7-9
TGTGCCAGCAGCTTATCGGGGATCTTCATGAACACTGAAGCTTTCTTT
CASSLSGIFMNTEAFF
>-|TRBJ1-6|few|TRBV30
TGTGCCTGGAGGCGATCAGGGATCCGGCGTAATTCACCCCTCCACTTT
CAWRRSGIRRNSPLHF
>TRBD2|TRBJ2-4|-|TRBV7-2
TGTGCCAGCAGCCAGGGACTAGCGAGGGCCAAAAACATTCAGTACTTC
CASSQGLARAKNIQYF
>-|TRBJ1-4|-|TRBV6-2/TRBV6-3
TGTGCCAGCAGTAACAGTGTTGAAAAACTGTTTTTT
CASSNSVEKLFF
>-|TRBJ2-7|few|TRBV5-1
TGCGCCAGCACCAAGGACGGGGTCTCCTACGAGCAGTACTTC
CASTKDGVSYEQYF
>-|TRBJ2-7|-|TRBV19
TGTGCCAGTAGTATAACCTCGAGCCAAGACGAGCAGTACTTC
CASSITSSQDEQYF
>TRBD1|TRBJ2-1|-|TRBV29-1
TGCAGCGTTGCCACAGGGGGCGCAGGGAATGAGCAGTTCTTC
CSVATGGAGNEQFF
>TRBD1|TRBJ1-5|-|TRBV27
TGTGCCAGCAGCGGGGGACAGGGGGTGAGTCAGCCCCAGCATTTT
CASSGGQGVSQPQHF
>TRBD2|TRBJ2-1|-|TRBV25-1
TGTGCCAGCAGTGAGTGGCGGGGGGGGTACAATGAGCAGTTCTTC
CASSEWRGGYNEQFF
>TRBD1|TRBJ2-3|-|TRBV10-1
TGCGCCAGCAGTAAATCGGGACAGGGCACAGATACGCAGTATTTT
CASSKSGQGTDTQYF
>TRBD1|TRBJ1-2|-|TRBV6-5
TGTGCCAGCATCCGCCGAGAAGGGGACAGGGGTTCGGTCACCTTC
CASIRREGDRGSVTF
>TRBD2|TRBJ2-7|-|TRBV10-2
TGCGCCAGCAGTGAAACCCGGGCTAGCGGGACCCACGAGCAGTACTTC
CASSETRASGTHEQYF
>-|TRBJ2-1|-|TRBV9
TGTGCCAGCAGCGCCCGGGACTGGAAAGCCTACAATGAGCAGTTCTTC
CASSARDWKAYNEQFF
>-|TRBJ1-2|-|TRBV5-8
TGTGCCAGCAGCTTTCCCGGGGGATACAACTATGGCTACACCTTC
CASSFPGGYNYGYTF
>TRBD1|TRBJ1-2|-|TRBV19
TGTGCCAGTACCGCAACACAGGGGCCCTATGGCTACACCTTC
CASTATQGPYGYTF
>-|TRBJ2-7|once|TRBV7-2
TGTGCCAGCAGCTTAAGGGGGACAACCTACGAGCAGTACTTC
CASSLRGTTYEQYF